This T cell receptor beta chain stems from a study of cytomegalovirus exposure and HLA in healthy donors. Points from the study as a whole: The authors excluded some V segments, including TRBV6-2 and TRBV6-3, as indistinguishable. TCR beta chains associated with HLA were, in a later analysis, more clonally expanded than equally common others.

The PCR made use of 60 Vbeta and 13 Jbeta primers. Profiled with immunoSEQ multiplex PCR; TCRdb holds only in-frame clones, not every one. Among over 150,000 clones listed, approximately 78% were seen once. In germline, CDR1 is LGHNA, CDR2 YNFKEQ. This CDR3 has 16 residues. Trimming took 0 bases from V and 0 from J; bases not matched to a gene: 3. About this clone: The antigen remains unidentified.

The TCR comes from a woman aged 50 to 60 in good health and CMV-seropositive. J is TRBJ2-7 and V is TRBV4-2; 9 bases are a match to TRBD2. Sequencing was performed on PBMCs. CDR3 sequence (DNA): TGTGCCAGCAGCCAAGAAGGCGGGGGGGCCTCCTACGAGCAGTACTTC. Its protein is CASSQEGGGASYEQYF.